These 28 T cell receptor beta chains originate from one sample sequenced in a study of blood T cells in healthy people across ages. Together with a sample-barcoded 5' primer, a J-beta primer mix was included in a second PCR lasting about 6 to 11 cycles. TCRdb passed the 5' RACE reads through MiXCR, listing each CDR3 protein once. The repertoire holds over 1,500,000 distinct CDR3 sequences, with 49% as singletons. Sequencing was carried out using blood. Source of these receptors: a woman aged 40 to 55 in good health.

The chain has TRBV4-2 and TRBJ2-1, with 8 bases fitting TRBD2. This CDR3 has 18 residues. Unmatched junction bases numbered 10, after V lost 0 bases and J lost 3 bases. Germline V gene lookup returns CDR1 LGHNA and CDR2 YNFKEQ. The CDR3 loop is CASSQDIRESGGYNEQFF. CDR3 DNA sequence: TGTGCCAGCAGCCAAGATATTCGGGAAAGCGGGGGCTACAATGAGCAGTTCTTC.

This clonotype has only a few counts. The rearrangement uses TRBV2 and TRBJ2-3; no clear D. With 3 bases removed from V and 3 bases from J, the gap between germline ends came to 13 bases. The CDR3 is 15 residues long. Germline values: CDR1 SNHLY, CDR2 FYNNEI. This CDR3 is CASSEGSEATDTQYF. The CDR3 DNA is TGTGCCAGCAGTGAGGGCAGCGAAGCGACAGATACGCAGTATTTT.

The chain joins TRBV10-3 to TRBJ1-2; TRBD1 matches 9 bases. CDR1 ENHRY and CDR2 SYGVKD come from the germline V gene. This CDR3 contains 15 residues. With V trimmed by 6 bases and J by 4 bases, 9 bases remained unmatched. This CDR3 is CAISPEQGAGYGYTF. The CDR3 region has the DNA TGTGCCATCAGCCCAGAACAGGGGGCAGGCTATGGCTACACCTTC.

This clonotype was observed a handful of times. The chain uses TRBV10-3 and TRBJ2-7; D gene uncertain. The ends were cut back, 3 bases at V and 7 bases at J, with 10 bases in the middle. Germline V gives CDR1 ENHRY, CDR2 SYGVKD. CDR3 length equals 12 residues. The CDR3 sequence is CAISESLGEQYF. DNA for the CDR3: TGTGCCATCAGTGAATCCCTTGGTGAGCAGTACTTC.

The chain employs TRBV6-5 and TRBJ2-6; the D is unclear. V was pared by 0 bases and J by 2 bases, with 8 bases between. The length of the CDR3 is 16 residues. The germline CDR1 and CDR2 sequences are MNHEY and SVGAGI. The CDR3 here is CASSYSAGPGANVLTF. In DNA form, the CDR3 reads TGTGCCAGCAGTTACTCCGCAGGCCCTGGGGCCAACGTCCTGACTTTC.

J is TRBJ2-4 and V is TRBV28; 9 bases are shared with TRBD1. The J call is in doubt because the DNA end fits TRBJ2-7 better. The CDR3 runs to 14 residues. Germline CDR1 MDHEN, CDR2 SYDVKM. CDR3 protein: CASSTTDRGYEQYF. The DNA for the CDR3 is TGTGCCAGCAGTACGACGGACAGGGGCTACGAGCAGTACTTC.

This clonotype has more than one count but fewer than ten. This chain links TRBV24-1 with TRBJ2-1; TRBD2 matches at 11 bases. Germline V gene sequence: CDR1 KGHDR, CDR2 SFDVKD. There are 17 residues in the CDR3. Trimming at V came to 4 bases and at J to 3 bases, leaving 7 bases not matched to a gene. DNA for the CDR3: TGTGCCACCAGTGAGCCGGGACTAGCGGACCGCTACAATGAGCAGTTCTTC. Translating it yields CATSEPGLADRYNEQFF.

The chain couples TRBV6-2 or TRBV6-3 to TRBJ2-7; 8 bases agree with TRBD1. This CDR3 region has 15 residues. V lost 7 bases and J lost 3; bases outside the gene matches: 11. The germline V gene has CDR1 MNHEY and CDR2 SVGEGT. DNA for the CDR3: TGTGCCAGCAAGTATCGACAGGGGTTCTTCTACGAGCAGTACTTC. Its translation: CASKYRQGFFYEQYF.

This clonotype was detected only a few times. The chain is built from TRBV20-1 and TRBJ2-3; D is undetermined. From germline, CDR1 is DFQATT and CDR2 SNEGSKA (reference sequence). This CDR3 is built from 11 residues. With 1 base removed from V and 9 bases from J, the gap between germline ends came to 8 bases. Here the CDR3 DNA reads TGCAGTGCTAGAGTTTTGGCGACGCAGTATTTT. This translates into CSARVLATQYF.

This clonotype was counted a few times. V is TRBV24-1 and J is TRBJ2-4, with no clear D. Germline values: CDR1 KGHDR, CDR2 SFDVKD. Trimming pared 2 bases from V and 7 bases from J, leaving 20 bases between. This CDR3 has 17 amino acids. The CDR3 nucleotides are TGTGCCACCAGTGATTCGTCGACACGTCAAGGCGAGAACATTCAGTACTTC. Protein: CATSDSSTRQGENIQYF.

The J gene is TRBJ1-1, the V gene TRBV14; D uncertain. In germline, CDR1 is SGHDN, CDR2 FVKESK. The CDR3 totals 13 residues. With 11 bases removed from V and 1 base from J, the gap between germline ends came to 14 bases. The CDR3 loop reads CAGPRRPNTEAFF. The CDR3 DNA is TGTGCCGGCCCCCGGCGGCCGAACACTGAAGCTTTCTTT.

This clonotype was seen more than once but under ten times. The germline gene is not matched at one end of the junction; a read error may be the cause. The chain is built from TRBV20-1 and TRBJ2-3; a possible D gene is TRBD2 (6 bases). CDR1 and CDR2 (germline): DFQATT, SNEGSKA (reference sequence). This CDR3 is built from 15 residues. CDR3 sequence (DNA): TGCAGTGCCCCGACGTCGGGACTCCGCACAGATGCGCAGTATTTT. Protein product: CSAPTSGLRTDAQYF.

The chain combines TRBV6-2 or TRBV6-3 with TRBJ2-3; 9 nucleotides agree with TRBD2. Germline lookup yields CDR1 MNHEY and CDR2 SVGEGT. This CDR3 has 19 residues. The J segment lost 2 bases and the V segment lost 0 bases, leaving 12 bases of the junction unmatched. The CDR3 DNA reads as TGTGCCAGCAGTTACTCGATCCTAGCGGGGCGACTAAACACAGATACGCAGTATTTT. Translating it yields CASSYSILAGRLNTDTQYF.

This clonotype has only a few counts. The rearrangement joins TRBV14 to TRBJ2-4, with a possible D match to TRBD1 (5 bases). The J call may be faulty, since TRBJ2-5 better matches the DNA end. Germline V gene data show CDR1 as SGHDN and CDR2 as FVKESK. This CDR3 contains 18 residues. CDR3 region: CASSQDFLLTVGPETQYF. The CDR3, as DNA: TGTGCCAGCAGCCAAGATTTCCTCCTGACAGTCGGGCCAGAGACCCAGTACTTC.

The V gene is TRBV20-1, the J gene TRBJ1-5, with 8 bases that match TRBD1. V was clipped by 0 bases and J by 7 bases; unmatched bases: 11. Germline CDR1 and CDR2: DFQATT and SNEGSKA (reference sequence). CDR3 length equals 16 residues. The CDR3 loop is CSARDGGQGPRQPQHF. Here the CDR3 DNA reads TGCAGTGCTAGAGATGGCGGACAGGGACCCCGACAGCCCCAGCATTTT.

In its sample, this clonotype was seen a few times. V usage is TRBV4-3 and J usage is TRBJ2-3, with TRBD2 matching 9 bases. The J segment lost 2 bases and the V segment lost 0 bases, leaving 9 bases of the junction unmatched. Germline-derived CDR1 and CDR2 are LGHNA and YSLEER. CDR3 length equals 18 residues. This chain's CDR3 is CASSQDFQRGAYTDTQYF. The DNA for the CDR3 is TGCGCCAGCAGCCAAGATTTCCAGCGGGGGGCATACACAGATACGCAGTATTTT.

The rearrangement links TRBV6-2 or TRBV6-3 to TRBJ2-3; no definite D call. This CDR3 has 15 residues. Germline lookup yields CDR1 MNHEY and CDR2 SVGEGT. The V gene lost 5 bases and the J gene lost 3 bases, with 15 bases spanning the gap. The CDR3 reads CASSPVTRGTDTQYF. The CDR3, as DNA: TGTGCCAGCAGTCCGGTTACCAGAGGAACAGATACGCAGTATTTT.

The chain is built from TRBV3-1 and TRBJ2-7, with a possible D match to TRBD2 (6 bases). The CDR3 covers 15 residues. Germline CDR1 is LGHDT and CDR2 is YNNKEL (reference sequence). V gave up 4 bases and J gave up 6 bases, with 19 bases separating them. CDR3 in amino acids: CASSPEGLRDCEQYF. For the CDR3, the DNA is TGTGCCAGCAGCCCAGAGGGTCTTCGGGACTGCGAGCAGTACTTC.

This chain joins TRBV12-3 or TRBV12-4 and TRBJ2-3; a possible D gene is TRBD2 (6 bases). The CDR3 sequence is 15 residues long. V was pared by 2 bases and J by 5 bases, with 14 bases between. DNA for the CDR3: TGTGCCAGCAGTTTATCCCAACGGGGGAAAGATACGCAGTATTTT. Amino acids: CASSLSQRGKDTQYF.

This clonotype was observed once. The chain carries TRBV5-8 and TRBJ2-1, with 10 positions matching TRBD1. V shed 5 bases, J shed 10 bases, and the junction held 12 bases outside the gene matches. Germline-derived CDR1 and CDR2 are SGHTS and YDEGEE. The CDR3 is 15 residues long. The CDR3 is CASSPGVGQGPEQFF. The CDR3 DNA follows: TGTGCCAGCAGTCCCGGGGTGGGACAGGGGCCCGAGCAGTTCTTC.

The genes are TRBV6-1 and TRBJ2-5, with 10 bases lining up with TRBD1. CDR1 is MNHNS and CDR2 is SASEGT in the germline V gene. CDR3 length: 14 residues. The trim removed 4 bases at V and 7 bases at J, leaving 6 bases unmatched. CDR3 amino acids: CASSVGQGVVTQYF. DNA for the CDR3: TGTGCCAGCAGTGTCGGACAGGGGGTGGTGACCCAGTACTTC.

This clonotype was detected only once. A much bigger clone sits one base away, suggesting this may be a read error. The rearrangement uses TRBV6-6 and TRBJ1-2; D possibly corresponds to TRBD1 (6 bases). The CDR3 is made up of 13 amino acids. Trimming took off 5 bases at V and 4 bases at J, with 11 bases between the two ends. The germline gives CDR1 MNHNY, CDR2 SVGAGI (reference sequence). CDR3 protein: CASSARTVYGYTF. The CDR3 DNA follows: TGTGCCAGCAGTGCCAGGACAGTCTATGGCTACACCTTC.

CDR3 coding DNA: TGTGCCAGCAGATATCAAGGGCCTTCGACCAACGTCCTGACTTTC. It specifies CASRYQGPSTNVLTF. This sequence joins TRBV12-3 or TRBV12-4 and TRBJ2-6; D is unclear. The germline V and J ends were trimmed by 6 bases and 8 bases, with 17 bases remaining between them. The CDR3 loop spans 15 amino acids.

The table lists this clonotype with many counts. V is TRBV27 and J is TRBJ2-7, with D maybe TRBD1 (6 bases). Germline loops: CDR1 MNHEY, CDR2 SMNVEV (reference sequence). V was pared by 6 bases and J by 1 base, with 16 bases between. The CDR3 sequence is 15 residues long. The CDR3 coding sequence is TGTGCCAGCAGCCAGACTGGGCAGGGGTCCTACGAGCAGTACTTC. Translated: CASSQTGQGSYEQYF.

This clonotype has only a few counts. The chain carries TRBV29-1 and TRBJ1-1; D unclear. The CDR3 length is 13 residues. V was clipped by 3 bases and J by 6 bases, with 14 bases between them. From germline, CDR1 is SQVTM and CDR2 ANQGSEA. The CDR3 protein is CSVDGSLKAEAFF. CDR3 in DNA: TGCAGCGTTGACGGAAGTTTGAAGGCTGAAGCTTTCTTT.

This clonotype occurred a few times. The V and J genes are TRBV29-1 and TRBJ2-4, with D tentatively TRBD2 (6 bases). The closer fit of TRBJ2-7 to the DNA end suggests the J call may be wrong. CDR1 and CDR2 from the germline V gene are SQVTM and ANQGSEA. The CDR3 is 13 amino acids. The CDR3 sequence is CSVVPGVAYEQYF. DNA of the CDR3: TGCAGCGTTGTGCCGGGGGTCGCGTACGAGCAGTACTTC.

This sequence joins TRBV2 and TRBJ2-1; 10 nucleotides match TRBD2. The CDR3 totals 14 residues. The J segment lost 6 bases and the V segment lost 6 bases, leaving 5 bases of the junction unmatched. The germline V gene has CDR1 SNHLY and CDR2 FYNNEI. CDR3 DNA sequence: TGTGCCAGCAGGGGACTAGCGACCTCCAATGAGCAGTTCTTC. It yields the protein CASRGLATSNEQFF.

The gene calls are TRBV4-3 and TRBJ2-3; 9 nucleotides match TRBD2. Looked up from germline, CDR1 is LGHNA and CDR2 is YSLEER. The CDR3 has 16 amino acids. The V and J ends lost 1 base and 5 bases, in that order; junction bases with no gene match: 7. The CDR3 region is CASSQGLAGVEDTQYF. The DNA of the CDR3 is TGCGCCAGCAGCCAAGGATTAGCGGGGGTCGAAGATACGCAGTATTTT.